This record looks at one T cell receptor beta chain sequence and its context. Its specificity is unknown. TCRdb's table, derived via immunoSEQ multiplex PCR, lists solely in-frame clones and lacks some. The top ten hold 6.5% to 7.5% of the sample, which has approximately 70,000 clones, 86% seen once. The record originates from a study of OX40 agonist ivuxolimab in advanced cancers. Study information: Two cutaneous melanoma patients and one hepatocellular carcinoma patient, three in all, had partial responses.

Study-wide points: Certain nonresponders additionally had low normalized T-cell clonal expansion.

The starting material was CD4+ or CD8+ T cells sorted from blood, obtained in a trial of the OX40 agonist ivuxolimab. The TCR comes from an adult with an advanced solid tumor such as melanoma, head and neck, liver or kidney cancer.

The CDR3, as DNA: TGTGCCAGCAGCTTGGACAGGGGAGGCACAGATACGCAGTATTTT. This codes for CASSLDRGGTDTQYF. The rearrangement joins TRBV7-2 to TRBJ2-3; TRBD1 aligns across 9 bases. The V and J ends lost 3 bases and 1 base, in that order; junction bases with no gene match: 2. CDR1 and CDR2 (germline): SGHTA, FQGNSA. The CDR3 contains 15 residues. The entire variable domain, with the rest obtained from reference TRBV7-2 and TRBJ2-3, is as follows: GAGVSQSPSNKVTEKGKDVELRCDPISGHTALYWYRQSLGQGLEFLIYFQGNSAPDKSGLPSDRFSAERTGGSVSTLTIQRTQQEDSAVYLCASSLDRGGTDTQYFGPGTRLTVL.